Shown below are 15 T cell receptor beta chains from a single sample sequenced in a study of cytomegalovirus exposure and HLA in healthy donors. The PCR made use of 60 Vbeta and 13 Jbeta primers. Repertoires were generated with immunoSEQ multiplex PCR, while TCRdb's copy carries only in-frame clones and drops some. Its table records about 150,000 clones. The sequencing sample was made of PBMCs. These TCRs come from a man younger than 40 in good health and CMV-seronegative.

CDR3 bases: TGTGCCAGCAGTTTGGACAGGGCCACCTACGAGCAGTACTTC. This sequence encodes CASSLDRATYEQYF. This chain links TRBV27 with TRBJ2-7, with TRBD1 matching 8 bases. The CDR3 loop spans 14 amino acids. Germline V gene lookup returns CDR1 MNHEY and CDR2 SMNVEV (reference sequence). The V gene end was trimmed by 3 bases and the J gene end by 2 bases; junction bases not matched to a gene: 3.

This rearrangement joins TRBV29-1 to TRBJ1-1; D unclear. The CDR3 length is 12 residues. Germline V CDR1 and CDR2: SQVTM, ANQGSEA. V lost 4 bases and J lost 1, with 7 bases in between. This CDR3 reads CSVVTRNTEAFF. In DNA form, the CDR3 reads TGCAGCGTTGTAACCAGGAACACTGAAGCTTTCTTT.

The chain joins TRBV29-1 to TRBJ2-7; D is possibly TRBD2 (9 bases). The germline V gene encodes CDR1 SQVTM and CDR2 ANQGSEA. Trimming shortened V by 3 bases and J by 9 bases, and 18 bases separated the two germline ends. The CDR3 is made up of 13 amino acids. This chain's CDR3 is CSVETGAGGLQYF. The DNA of the CDR3 is TGCAGCGTTGAGACAGGGGCGGGGGGGTTGCAGTACTTC.

V usage is TRBV18 and J usage is TRBJ1-1; perhaps TRBD1 as D (5 bases). This CDR3 is 14 amino acids long. Germline CDR1 reads KGHSH; CDR2 reads LQKENI. Trimming left V 3 bases short and J 1 base short, with 9 bases between. Here the CDR3 reads CASSPRVENTEAFF. The CDR3 nucleotides read TGTGCCAGCTCACCCAGGGTAGAGAACACTGAAGCTTTCTTT.

This chain uses TRBV6-1 with TRBJ1-1, with unresolved D. V lost 3 bases to trimming and J lost 0 bases, with 11 bases between them. Per the germline V gene, CDR1 is MNHNS and CDR2 is SASEGT. This CDR3 spans 15 amino acids. In DNA form, the CDR3 reads TGTGCCAGCAGTGATCCAGGCGCGATGAACACTGAAGCTTTCTTT. Translation gives CASSDPGAMNTEAFF.

The gene calls are TRBV7-2 and TRBJ2-2; D is unclear. The V end was cut by 3 bases, the J end by 8 bases, with 7 bases between. CDR3 length equals 12 residues. Germline V gene lookup returns CDR1 SGHTA and CDR2 FQGNSA. CDR3 nucleotide sequence: TGTGCCAGCAGCTTTCTCAGGGGGGAGCTGTTTTTT. Residues: CASSFLRGELFF.

The J gene is TRBJ2-7, the V gene TRBV27, with D perhaps matching TRBD1 (5 bases). Germline V gives CDR1 MNHEY, CDR2 SMNVEV (reference sequence). This CDR3 has 14 residues. Trimming left V 3 bases short and J 3 bases short, with 12 bases between. CDR3 DNA sequence: TGTGCCAGCAGTTTTCAGGGCAGGCACTACGAGCAGTACTTC. Protein: CASSFQGRHYEQYF.

V is TRBV11-2 and J is TRBJ2-4; a possible D gene is TRBD2 (6 bases). This CDR3 has 15 amino acids. V was trimmed by 0 bases and J by 9 bases, leaving 15 bases between them. Germline loops: CDR1 SGHAT, CDR2 FQNNGV. The CDR3 DNA reads as TGTGCCAGCAGCTTAGACCCCGGCGGGGACGGCATTCAGTACTTC. It yields the protein CASSLDPGGDGIQYF.

The chain combines TRBV5-1 with TRBJ1-2; D is undetermined. This CDR3 contains 15 residues. Germline-derived CDR1 and CDR2 are SGHRS and YFSETQ. Trimming took 0 bases from V and 6 from J, leaving 15 bases between them. The CDR3 nucleotides read TGCGCCAGCAGCTTGGGGTTGGTTATCGGAGATGGCTACACCTTC. This sequence encodes CASSLGLVIGDGYTF.

The J gene is TRBJ2-3, the V gene TRBV2; 14 positions agree with TRBD2. Germline V gives CDR1 SNHLY, CDR2 FYNNEI. CDR3 size: 18 residues. The J segment lost 2 bases and the V segment lost 4 bases, leaving 8 bases of the junction unmatched. The CDR3 DNA reads as TGTGCCAGCAGTGGAGGGGGACTAGCGGGAGATCTCACAGATACGCAGTATTTT. Protein product: CASSGGGLAGDLTDTQYF.

The chain has TRBV5-4 and TRBJ2-5, with 11 bases aligning to TRBD1. V shed 4 bases, J shed 5 bases, and the junction held 7 bases outside the gene matches. Looked up from germline, CDR1 is SGHNT and CDR2 is YYREEE (reference sequence). CDR3 length: 15 amino acids. This CDR3 is CASSPGQGARETQYF. CDR3 DNA: TGTGCCAGCAGCCCCGGACAGGGGGCAAGGGAGACCCAGTACTTC. Full variable domain (rest looked up from reference TRBV5-4 and TRBJ2-5): ETGVTQSPTHLIKTRGQQVTLRCSSQSGHNTVSWYQQALGQGPQFIFQYYREEENGRGNFPPRFSGLQFPNYSSELNVNALELDDSALYLCASSPGQGARETQYFGPGTRLLVL.

V is TRBV7-2 and J is TRBJ2-7; D is unclear. V dropped 0 bases and J dropped 1 base, with 7 bases sitting between them. CDR1 is SGHTA, CDR2 FQGNSA, per germline. This CDR3 has 14 amino acids. The CDR3, as DNA: TGTGCCAGCAGCTTAGCGAAGGAGTCCTACGAGCAGTACTTC. Translating it yields CASSLAKESYEQYF.

The chain employs TRBV6-1 and TRBJ1-2; TRBD1 agrees at 8 bases. CDR3 length: 16 amino acids. Unmatched junction bases numbered 9, after V lost 4 bases and J lost 2 bases. From germline, CDR1 is MNHNS and CDR2 SASEGT. CDR3 protein: CASSGEDRAGNYGYTF. The CDR3 DNA is TGTGCCAGCAGTGGAGAGGACAGGGCGGGCAACTATGGCTACACCTTC.

The V call is TRBV4-3, the J call TRBJ1-3, with TRBD1 identical over 9 bases. This CDR3 region has 16 residues. J lost 2 bases, V lost 5 bases, and 7 bases had no gene match. Germline assignment: CDR1 LGHNA and CDR2 YSLEER. CDR3 bases: TGCGCCAGCAGCAGGGGACAGGGAGGTGCTGGAAACACCATATATTTT. Translating it yields CASSRGQGGAGNTIYF.

The chain links TRBV7-2 to TRBJ2-5, with D hard to call. V lost 1 base and J 2 bases, leaving 11 bases between the germline ends. The CDR3 runs to 15 residues. CDR1 is SGHTA and CDR2 is FQGNSA in the germline V gene. The CDR3 DNA reads TGTGCCAGCAGCTTAGGGGCAGCTTTACAAGAGACCCAGTACTTC. It specifies CASSLGAALQETQYF. The variable domain in full, completed from reference TRBV7-2 and TRBJ2-5, reads GAGVSQSPSNKVTEKGKDVELRCDPISGHTALYWYRQSLGQGLEFLIYFQGNSAPDKSGLPSDRFSAERTGGSVSTLTIQRTQQEDSAVYLCASSLGAALQETQYFGPGTRLLVL.